This T cell receptor beta chain was obtained from a study of blood T cell repertoires in COVID-19. At the level of the study: From the United States, Italy and Spain came samples of acute and convalescent COVID-19. T cells, B-cell-depleted T cells, or PBMCs provided the cDNA or gDNA that served as material.

Per the study methods: Using reference gene primer amplification, nucleated cell counts were estimated. Produced via immunoSEQ multiplex PCR; TCRdb's table is partial and in-frame only. The V and J calls and clone size were taken over from that table, and D and trimming were inferred from the DNA. The sample consists of about 400,000 clones, about 88% of them appearing once. CDR3 length: 17 amino acids. Germline V CDR1 and CDR2: KGHDR, SFDVKD. V shed 3 bases and J 5 bases; nucleotides not matched to a gene: 7. The source is a human donor in a cohort sampled during active COVID-19. The sequenced sample was peripheral blood. J is TRBJ2-1 and V is TRBV24-1; the match to TRBD2 covers 12 bases. The CDR3 DNA is TGTGCCACCAGTGATATACTAGCGGGGGGCCTAAACAATGAGCAGTTCTTC. Amino acids: CATSDILAGGLNNEQFF.